The 4 T cell receptor beta chains below were found in one sample sequenced in a study of blood T cell repertoires in COVID-19. Only in-frame clones appear in the TCRdb table, and some are missing; sequencing was by immunoSEQ multiplex PCR. The repertoire holds about 270,000 clones, with over 80% as singletons. Sequenced sample: peripheral blood. These receptors were taken from a woman between 50 and 59 years old with active or convalescent COVID-19.

This clone was recorded at least ten times. The sample has other DNA sequences that encode this CDR3 too. This chain connects TRBV30 to TRBJ1-5; D remains ambiguous. Germline V gene data show CDR1 as GTSNPN and CDR2 as SVGIG (reference sequence). This CDR3 has 13 amino acids. V was cut by 0 bases and J by 2 bases, with 5 bases left in between. The CDR3 DNA follows: TGTGCCTGGAGTGTACGAGGCAATCAGCCCCAGCATTTT. It translates to CAWSVRGNQPQHF.

The genes are TRBV7-9 and TRBJ1-1; a weak D match, TRBD1 (5 bases). This CDR3 has 11 residues. The V end lost 6 bases, the J end lost 4 bases, and 6 bases lay between the germline ends. Germline CDR1 is SEHNR and CDR2 is FQNEAQ (reference sequence). CDR3 in amino acids: CASSDSTEAFF. The CDR3 DNA follows: TGTGCCAGCAGTGACAGCACTGAAGCTTTCTTT.

The rearrangement uses TRBV19 and TRBJ1-5; weak D call: TRBD1 (6 bases). The V end lost 5 bases, the J end lost 3 bases, and 17 bases lay between the germline ends. Looked up from germline, CDR1 is LNHDA and CDR2 is SQIVND (reference sequence). This CDR3 has 16 residues. CDR3 loop: CASSLRDTRFNQPQHF. DNA for the CDR3: TGTGCCAGTAGTCTCCGGGACACCAGATTCAATCAGCCCCAGCATTTT. Drawing the rest from reference TRBV19 and TRBJ1-5, the complete variable domain is DGGITQSPKYLFRKEGQNVTLSCEQNLNHDAMYWYRQDPGQGLRLIYYSQIVNDFQKGDIAEGYSVSREKKESFPLTVTSAQKNPTAFYLCASSLRDTRFNQPQHFGDGTRLSIL.

The genes are TRBV7-2 and TRBJ1-6; the D gene is possibly TRBD1 (5 bases). Germline CDR1 SGHTA, CDR2 FQGNSA. The CDR3 contains 15 residues. Trimming cost V 0 bases and J 10 bases, with 13 bases left between them. CDR3 coding DNA: TGTGCCAGCAGCTTAGCGGGAGGGGTGGGCTCACCCCTCCACTTT. Its translation is CASSLAGGVGSPLHF. The full variable domain, completed using reference TRBV7-2 and TRBJ1-6, is GAGVSQSPSNKVTEKGKDVELRCDPISGHTALYWYRQSLGQGLEFLIYFQGNSAPDKSGLPSDRFSAERTGGSVSTLTIQRTQQEDSAVYLCASSLAGGVGSPLHFGNGTRLTVT.